This T cell receptor (beta chain) was captured in a study of T and B cells in COVID-19 patients. Study summary: COVID-19 patients gave peripheral blood either during active infection or after recovery.

TRB rearrangements were amplified by multiplex PCR with BIOMED2 TRB-A/B primers. TCRdb re-called the multiplex PCR reads through MiXCR, storing one row per CDR3 protein. In the table there are over 15,000 distinct CDR3 sequences, approximately 30% of which are singletons. Blood genomic DNA input for TRB amplification was roughly 220-500 ng. This clonotype was seen a handful of times. The CDR3 loop spans 11 amino acids. Germline V gene sequence: CDR1 MRHNA, CDR2 SNTAGT. V gave up 6 bases and J gave up 8 bases, with 10 bases separating them. This clonotype was sampled from a human donor who had recovered from COVID-19. The specimen was blood. This sequence joins TRBV6-4 and TRBJ1-2, with D unresolved. CDR3 amino acids: CASSFNDGYTF. CDR3 DNA: TGTGCCAGCAGCTTTAATGACGGCTACACCTTC.